Detailed here is one T cell receptor beta chain. The target of this receptor is not known. No much larger clone exists at a distance of one base, and base qualities are not known. This sample was included in a study of radiotherapy plus CTLA-4 blockade in lung cancer (dated by TCRdb to the late 2010s). Looking at the study overall: Objective responses occurred in approximately 17% of enrolled patients, and about 33% achieved disease control.

There are 14 amino acids in the CDR3, from cysteine to phenylalanine inclusive. The only DNA kept is the CDR3, 42 bases in frame from the first base. Trimming removed 3 bases from V and 5 bases from J; the gene matches leave 4 bases unexplained. The germline V gene (reference sequence) yields LNHDA for CDR1 and SQIVND for CDR2. The study tested focal radiation therapy combined with CTLA-4 blockade (ipilimumab) in patients with chemo-refractory metastatic non-small-cell lung cancer. The library relied on the immunoSEQ multiplex PCR assay. TCRdb provides this immuneACCESS table in a form limited to in-frame rearrangements. Some clones are lacking; in checked studies, under half of them reflect an unresolved V gene, and why the rest are absent is not known. Counted in this sample were 35,000 to 45,000 clones; roughly two thirds of them appeared once. The leading ten clones occupy more than 20% of the sample.

Paper-wide results and their limitations: Increased serum interferon-beta after radiation, together with early dynamic changes in blood T cell clones, were reported to be the strongest predictors of response. TCR clones derived from tumors expanded in peripheral blood after treatment with radiotherapy and ipilimumab.

This specimen was peripheral blood, taken from a patient treated with radiotherapy plus ipilimumab. The sequence is built from TRBV19 and TRBJ1-1; 9 bases in the middle match TRBD1. The TCR comes from a human donor with non-small cell lung cancer who had a partial response to radiotherapy plus ipilimumab. The DNA sequence is given as TGTGCCAGTAGTATCGGACAGGGGTTAACTGAAGCTTTCTTT. It codes for CASSIGQGLTEAFF.